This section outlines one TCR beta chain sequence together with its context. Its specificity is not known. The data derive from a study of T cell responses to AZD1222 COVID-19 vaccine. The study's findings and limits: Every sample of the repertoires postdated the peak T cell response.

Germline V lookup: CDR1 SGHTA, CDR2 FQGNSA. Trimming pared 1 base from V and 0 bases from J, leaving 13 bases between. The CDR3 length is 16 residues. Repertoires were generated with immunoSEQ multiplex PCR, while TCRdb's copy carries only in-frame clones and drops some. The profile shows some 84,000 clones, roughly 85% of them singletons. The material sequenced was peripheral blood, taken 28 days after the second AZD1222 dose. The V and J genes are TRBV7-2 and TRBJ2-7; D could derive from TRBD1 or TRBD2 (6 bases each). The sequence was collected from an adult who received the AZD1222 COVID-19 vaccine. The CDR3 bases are TGTGCCAGCAGCTTAGTGGGCGGGACAAACTCCTACGAGCAGTACTTC. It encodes CASSLVGGTNSYEQYF.